The text below deals with one T cell receptor beta chain. Its antigen remains unidentified. These data belong to a study of cytomegalovirus exposure and HLA in healthy donors. Overall study findings and caveats: In a later analysis, across HLA loci, associated TCR counts were highest for DRB1, lowest for HLA-C.

Germline V gene lookup returns CDR1 SGHNT and CDR2 YENEEA. Losses at the gene ends were 5 bases for V and 4 bases for J; bases not matched to a gene: 4. This CDR3 region has 13 residues. The study ran its PCR with 60 Vbeta and 13 Jbeta primers. Clones were read by immunoSEQ multiplex PCR, and TCRdb kept only the in-frame ones, dropping some. The table shows around 180,000 clones, with approximately 80% occurring only once. The chain combines TRBV11-3 with TRBJ2-5, with 7 bases matching TRBD1. This receptor was taken from a man aged 30 to 39 in good health and CMV-seropositive. Sequenced sample: PBMCs. The CDR3 DNA reads as TGTGCCAGCAGCAATACAGGGGTAGAGACCCAGTACTTC. It yields the protein CASSNTGVETQYF.